This T cell receptor beta chain stems from a study of T-cell memory formation after mild COVID-19. In TCRdb, the 5' RACE reads were re-called with MiXCR into one record per CDR3 protein. The sample has hundreds of thousands of distinct CDR3 sequences, 20% to 25% seen once. This clonotype was seen a few times. Input material: PBMCs or a T cell subset sorted from them (not recorded which). The clonotype comes from an adult woman who had mild COVID-19 (a few samples of this study predate the infection). Cell type and time point are not known.

CDR3 sequence (DNA): TGTGCCAGCAGCTTAGAGAAGAAAACCAATCAGCCCCAGCATTTT. It yields the protein CASSLEKKTNQPQHF. This chain joins TRBV7-2 and TRBJ1-5; D is unresolved. The ends were cut back, 1 base at V and 3 bases at J, with 10 bases in the middle. The germline CDR1 and CDR2 sequences are SGHTA and FQGNSA. The CDR3 extends over 15 amino acids.